The 23 T cell receptor beta chains presented below share a single source sample, sequenced in a study of vaccination effects on CD4 cells after COVID-19. The antigens these receptors bind are not known. Data came from immunoSEQ multiplex PCR; TCRdb stores just in-frame clones and leaves some out. The top ten clones hold around 10% of a sample with 24,000 or so clones, approximately 76% of them seen once. The ViraFEST assay expanded antigen-specific CD4+ T cells with viral peptide pools before sequencing. CD4+ T cells were isolated after less than 13 days of culture. Either the BNT162b2 or mRNA-1273 vaccine was given to participants in two doses. Sample: CD4+ T cells from PBMCs cultured with HCoV-229E spike peptides, taken after COVID-19 vaccination. The receptors were gathered from a human donor who received a COVID-19 vaccine.

This clone was detected once. J is TRBJ1-5 and V is TRBV6-6; D not resolved. The CDR3 runs to 12 residues. Deletions cut 6 bases from V and 7 bases from J, with 10 bases between. CDR1 is MNHNY, CDR2 SVGAGI, per germline (reference sequence). CDR3 residues: CASSLDLQPQHF. The CDR3 nucleotides read TGTGCCAGCAGCCTAGACTTACAGCCCCAGCATTTT.

Only one count was recorded for this clone. The chain combines TRBV3-1 (or the pseudogene TRBV3-2) with TRBJ2-7; 9 positions agree with TRBD2. This CDR3 region has 15 residues. The germline V gene encodes CDR1 LGHDT and CDR2 YNNKEL (reference sequence). With 4 bases clipped from V and 3 bases from J, the junction kept 7 bases outside the gene matches. CDR3 DNA sequence: TGTGCCAGCAGCCCACCGGGACTAGCAAACTACGAGCAGTACTTC. Translation: CASSPPGLANYEQYF.

The chain carries TRBV11-2 and TRBJ2-7, with 8 bases fitting TRBD1. J gave up 7 bases and V 5 bases, and 10 bases lay outside the gene matches. Germline-derived CDR1 and CDR2 are SGHAT and FQNNGV. CDR3 length equals 14 residues. The CDR3 DNA reads TGTGCCAGCAGCCCCCAGTGGGGGACAGGAGAGCAGTACTTC. Translation gives CASSPQWGTGEQYF.

This chain uses TRBV5-8 with TRBJ1-2; 8 nucleotides agree with TRBD1. This CDR3 spans 20 amino acids. Trimming at V came to 1 base and at J to 1 base, leaving 18 bases not matched to a gene. CDR1 is SGHTS and CDR2 is YDEGEE in the germline V gene. In DNA form, the CDR3 reads TGTGCCAGCAGCTTGAACCCCCAGGGGGCACCCCACCTCCTTAACTATGGCTACACCTTC. Translation gives CASSLNPQGAPHLLNYGYTF.

V is TRBV14 and J is TRBJ1-3; weak D call: TRBD1 (5 bases). CDR1 is SGHDN and CDR2 is FVKESK in the germline V gene. The length of the CDR3 is 14 residues. V was clipped by 1 base and J by 3 bases, with 7 bases between them. CDR3 amino acids: CASSQAGLGNTIYF. CDR3 coding DNA: TGTGCCAGCAGCCAAGCAGGGCTTGGAAACACCATATATTTT.

This clone was found a few times. The chain employs TRBV7-9 and TRBJ2-3; D gene ambiguous. This CDR3 has 14 residues. Germline CDR1 SEHNR, CDR2 FQNEAQ (reference sequence). The V and J ends lost 1 base and 3 bases respectively, with 8 bases between them. The CDR3 sequence is CASSLGTKTDTQYF. For the CDR3, the DNA is TGTGCCAGCAGCTTAGGGACGAAGACAGATACGCAGTATTTT.

This chain links TRBV11-3 with TRBJ1-6; D is uncertain. V lost 5 bases to trimming and J lost 0 bases, with 5 bases between them. CDR3 length: 14 amino acids. The germline V gene has CDR1 SGHNT and CDR2 YENEEA. The CDR3 nucleotides are TGTGCCAGCAGCACAAACTCCTATAATTCACCCCTCCACTTT. Its translation is CASSTNSYNSPLHF.

The chain couples TRBV10-1 to TRBJ2-5; unclear D gene. Germline CDR1 WNHNN, CDR2 SYGVQD (reference sequence). The CDR3 spans 11 residues. V lost 4 bases and J 4 bases, leaving 4 bases between the germline ends. CDR3 sequence (DNA): TGCGCCAGCAGTGTAACAGAGACCCAGTACTTC. As protein: CASSVTETQYF.

This sequence joins TRBV10-3 and TRBJ2-3; 8 nucleotides align to TRBD2. With V trimmed by 6 bases and J by 2 bases, 10 bases remained unmatched. This CDR3 has 16 residues. The germline gives CDR1 ENHRY, CDR2 SYGVKD. The CDR3 DNA sequence: TGTGCCATCAGCCCCGCGGGAGCGGGGGTCACAGATACGCAGTATTTT. This gives the protein CAISPAGAGVTDTQYF.

The rearrangement joins TRBV29-1 to TRBJ2-5; 8 bases agree with TRBD1. J lost 1 base, V lost 7 bases, and 5 bases had no gene match. The CDR3 length is 13 residues. CDR1 and CDR2 (germline): SQVTM, ANQGSEA. DNA for the CDR3: TGCAGCGCACGACAGGGGCCCCAAGAGACCCAGTACTTC. Translation gives CSARQGPQETQYF.

The rearrangement uses TRBV19 and TRBJ1-4; a possible D gene is TRBD1 (6 bases). Germline V gene data show CDR1 as LNHDA and CDR2 as SQIVND (reference sequence). The CDR3 length is 15 residues. V was cut by 7 bases and J by 6 bases, with 18 bases left in between. CDR3 sequence reads: CASTSGKGEDEKLFF. The CDR3 nucleotides read TGTGCCAGTACCTCCGGGAAGGGGGAGGATGAAAAACTGTTTTTT.

The genes are TRBV5-8 and TRBJ1-2, with 8 nucleotides matching TRBD1. V lost 4 bases to trimming and J lost 4 bases; unmatched junction nucleotides: 3. Germline values: CDR1 SGHTS, CDR2 YDEGEE. The CDR3 has 13 residues. As DNA, the CDR3 is TGTGCCAGCAGCCTGACAGGGGCCTATGGCTACACCTTC. Amino acid sequence: CASSLTGAYGYTF. The variable domain in full, completed from reference TRBV5-8 and TRBJ1-2, reads EAGVTQSPTHLIKTRGQQATLRCSPISGHTSVYWYQQALGLGLQFLLWYDEGEERNRGNFPPRFSGRQFPNYSSELNVNALELEDSALYLCASSLTGAYGYTFGSGTRLTVV.

The sample holds one count of this clone. V is TRBV3-1 (or the pseudogene TRBV3-2) and J is TRBJ1-5; 8 nucleotides match TRBD1. The V segment lost 2 bases and the J segment 0 bases; nucleotides outside the gene matches: 6. The CDR3 is made up of 17 amino acids. CDR1 LGHDT and CDR2 YNNKEL come from the germline V gene (reference sequence). The CDR3 loop reads CASSQQGQGGSNQPQHF. CDR3 coding DNA: TGTGCCAGCAGCCAACAAGGACAGGGTGGTAGCAATCAGCCCCAGCATTTT.

The chain recombines TRBV10-3 with TRBJ2-7, with 10 positions matching TRBD1. Germline trimming cut 4 bases from V and 6 bases from J; bases unmatched to any gene: 12. The CDR3 is 16 amino acids. Looked up from germline, CDR1 is ENHRY and CDR2 is SYGVKD. The CDR3 DNA reads TGTGCCATCAGTGGAAAACCGGGACAGGGGCTTCTCGAGCAGTACTTC. It translates to CAISGKPGQGLLEQYF.

This chain links TRBV6-4 with TRBJ2-3, with 8 bases lining up with TRBD2. V lost 2 bases and J lost 4; bases outside the gene matches: 2. The CDR3 has 14 amino acids. From germline, CDR1 is MRHNA and CDR2 SNTAGT. The CDR3 DNA reads TGTGCCAGCAGTGACCCCGGGGGGGCAGATACGCAGTATTTT. Translating it yields CASSDPGGADTQYF.

J is TRBJ2-6 and V is TRBV4-1; possibly TRBD2 for D (6 bases). V was trimmed by 3 bases and J by 2 bases, leaving 8 bases between them. Per germline, CDR1 MGHRA and CDR2 YSYEKL. This CDR3 region has 15 residues. CDR3 nucleotides: TGCGCCAGCAGCCAGGGGGAGGCTGGGGCCAACGTCCTGACTTTC. Its protein is CASSQGEAGANVLTF.

The chain is built from TRBV10-2 and TRBJ1-1; D is unresolved. Deletions cut 3 bases from V and 2 bases from J, with 10 bases between. Germline V gene lookup returns CDR1 WSHSY and CDR2 SAAADI. There are 14 residues in the CDR3. CDR3 in amino acids: CASSERVGNTEAFF. The CDR3 DNA follows: TGCGCCAGCAGTGAAAGGGTTGGTAACACTGAAGCTTTCTTT.

The chain couples TRBV12-3 or TRBV12-4 to TRBJ1-2; 8 positions match TRBD1. With 5 bases clipped from V and 8 bases from J, the junction kept 4 bases outside the gene matches. The CDR3 runs 12 residues. CDR3 in DNA: TGTGCCAGCAGTATCTCAGGGGGCGGCTACACCTTC. Translated, it gives CASSISGGGYTF.

The chain links TRBV4-1 to TRBJ1-5; no firm D call. Trimming took off 2 bases at V and 0 bases at J, with 11 bases between the two ends. CDR3 length: 16 amino acids. Germline CDR1 MGHRA, CDR2 YSYEKL. The CDR3 region is CASSQTIAISNQPQHF. The CDR3 coding sequence is TGCGCCAGCAGCCAAACAATAGCCATTAGCAATCAGCCCCAGCATTTT.

This sequence joins TRBV10-3 and TRBJ1-5; TRBD1 might be the D (5 bases). CDR1 ENHRY and CDR2 SYGVKD come from the germline V gene. V dropped 0 bases and J dropped 7 bases, with 10 bases sitting between them. This CDR3 has 14 amino acids. The CDR3 sequence is CAISESEGNQPQHF. Written as DNA, the CDR3 is TGTGCCATCAGTGAGTCGGAGGGGAACCAGCCCCAGCATTTT.

The table lists this clone with a count of one. The chain combines TRBV5-1 with TRBJ1-1, with 8 bases fitting TRBD1. Trimming cost V 4 bases and J 4 bases; bases outside gene matches: 6. The CDR3 extends over 14 amino acids. The germline CDR1 and CDR2 sequences are SGHRS and YFSETQ. CDR3 loop: CASSRIDRGTEAFF. CDR3 sequence (DNA): TGCGCCAGCAGCCGAATCGACAGGGGCACTGAAGCTTTCTTT.

This sequence joins TRBV5-1 and TRBJ1-1, with no clear D. V was shortened by 1 base and J by 0 bases, with 10 bases between the two germline ends. CDR1 is SGHRS and CDR2 is YFSETQ in the germline V gene. The CDR3 has 15 amino acids. The CDR3 DNA is TGCGCCAGCAGCTTGATCGAACAGATGAACACTGAAGCTTTCTTT. This gives the protein CASSLIEQMNTEAFF.

This clone was seen a handful of times. V and J are TRBV28 and TRBJ1-3; perhaps TRBD1 as D (6 bases). V dropped 2 bases and J dropped 3 bases, with 11 bases sitting between them. The CDR3 runs 15 residues. CDR1 is MDHEN, CDR2 SYDVKM, per germline. The CDR3: CASSLAGASGNTIYF. The DNA of the CDR3 is TGTGCCAGCAGTTTAGCAGGGGCGAGTGGAAACACCATATATTTT. The entire variable domain, with the rest obtained from reference TRBV28 and TRBJ1-3, is as follows: DVKVTQSSRYLVKRTGEKVFLECVQDMDHENMFWYRQDPGLGLRLIYFSYDVKMKEKGDIPEGYSVSREKKERFSLILESASTNQTSMYLCASSLAGASGNTIYFGEGSWLTVV.